This entry lists 20 T cell receptor beta chains sequenced from one sample in a study of early T cells in non-severe SARS-CoV-2 infection. One entry per CDR3 protein, called by TCRdb with MiXCR from the 5' RACE reads. Seen here are 35,000 to 40,000 distinct CDR3 sequences, about 5% observed once, and the top ten hold 15% to 20%. Sequenced: whole blood. The receptors originated from an adult who was a healthcare worker with PCR-confirmed SARS-CoV-2 infection or an uninfected control (not recorded which).

There are many counts of this clonotype. The V and J genes are TRBV29-1 and TRBJ2-1, with 9 bases identical to TRBD1. Germline CDR1 reads SQVTM; CDR2 reads ANQGSEA. The V and J ends lost 3 bases and 10 bases, in that order; junction bases with no gene match: 7. The CDR3 has 13 amino acids. The CDR3 nucleotides are TGCAGCGTTGAGGGGACAGGGACAACAGAGCAGTTCTTC. It is translated as CSVEGTGTTEQFF.

The chain combines TRBV11-2 with TRBJ2-1; D gene ambiguous. V was pared by 1 base and J by 0 bases, with 7 bases between. The CDR3 covers 15 residues. Germline V gene lookup returns CDR1 SGHAT and CDR2 FQNNGV. CDR3 amino acids: CASSLGRFSYNEQFF. The CDR3 region has the DNA TGTGCCAGCAGCTTAGGGCGGTTCTCCTACAATGAGCAGTTCTTC.

This clonotype was seen ten or more times. The chain has TRBV6-1 and TRBJ1-5; 8 bases align to TRBD1. The CDR3 has 16 residues. CDR1 is MNHNS, CDR2 SASEGT, per germline. V trimming: 4 bases; J trimming: 0 bases; junction bases outside the gene matches: 5. The CDR3 loop is CASSGDRRYSNQPQHF. CDR3 nucleotide sequence: TGTGCCAGCAGTGGGGACAGGAGATATAGCAATCAGCCCCAGCATTTT.

Many counts were recorded for this clonotype. The CDR3 loop is CASLPGGSMNTEAFF. In DNA form, the CDR3 reads TGTGCCAGCCTCCCGGGGGGCTCGATGAACACTGAAGCTTTCTTT. The chain links TRBV6-2 or TRBV6-3 to TRBJ1-1, with D perhaps TRBD1 (6 bases). Germline V gene data show CDR1 as MNHEY and CDR2 as SVGEGT. Trimming shortened V by 8 bases and J by 0 bases, and 16 bases separated the two germline ends. This CDR3 region has 15 residues.

Ten or more counts support this clonotype. The V call is TRBV7-9, the J call TRBJ2-6; D may be TRBD1 (6 bases). The CDR3 totals 16 residues. From germline, CDR1 is SEHNR and CDR2 FQNEAQ (reference sequence). Trimming removed 1 base from V and 4 bases from J, with 11 bases in between. The CDR3 DNA is TGTGCCAGCAGCTTAGTTTGGGGGCCCGGGGCCAACGTCCTGACTTTC. Translating it yields CASSLVWGPGANVLTF.

This chain joins TRBV5-1 and TRBJ1-1, with D tentatively TRBD1 (5 bases). With 4 bases removed from V and 5 bases from J, the gap between germline ends came to 18 bases. Germline CDR1 SGHRS, CDR2 YFSETQ. The CDR3 consists of 15 residues. CDR3 amino acids: CASSLGGQGKTEAFF. The CDR3 DNA reads TGCGCCAGCAGCCTTGGCGGGCAGGGAAAAACTGAAGCTTTCTTT.

The table lists this clonotype with many counts. The chain has TRBV20-1 and TRBJ1-1; 7 bases agree with TRBD1. With 6 bases clipped from V and 4 bases from J, the junction kept 5 bases outside the gene matches. From germline, CDR1 is DFQATT and CDR2 SNEGSKA (reference sequence). The CDR3 runs to 12 residues. CDR3 loop: CSAIQGITEAFF. The CDR3 DNA sequence: TGCAGTGCGATACAGGGGATCACTGAAGCTTTCTTT.

At least ten counts were recorded for this clonotype. The chain couples TRBV3-1 to TRBJ2-2; possible D gene TRBD1, 6 bases. V lost 2 bases and J 4 bases, leaving 11 bases between the germline ends. Germline V lookup: CDR1 LGHDT, CDR2 YNNKEL (reference sequence). The length of the CDR3 is 15 residues. The CDR3 nucleotides are TGTGCCAGCAGCCAACAGGGGTTGGTCACCGGGGAGCTGTTTTTT. Translating it yields CASSQQGLVTGELFF.

This clonotype has ten or more counts. This rearrangement joins TRBV7-9 to TRBJ1-5; D might be TRBD1 (5 bases). With 4 bases removed from V and 4 bases from J, the gap between germline ends came to 20 bases. This CDR3 region has 17 residues. Germline V gene sequence: CDR1 SEHNR, CDR2 FQNEAQ (reference sequence). The CDR3 DNA reads as TGTGCCAGCAGCTCGTCGGGTTGGGGCTTAAATAATCAGCCCCAGCATTTT. It translates to CASSSSGWGLNNQPQHF.

The gene calls are TRBV5-1 and TRBJ2-3, with 9 bases matching TRBD2. CDR1 is SGHRS and CDR2 is YFSETQ in the germline V gene. The CDR3 covers 15 residues. Unmatched junction bases numbered 5, after V lost 2 bases and J lost 4 bases. The CDR3 loop is CASSFERGAPDTQYF. The CDR3 DNA reads as TGCGCCAGCAGCTTTGAGCGGGGGGCACCAGATACGCAGTATTTT.

There are a few counts of this clonotype. This sequence joins TRBV6-5 and TRBJ2-2; TRBD1 or TRBD2 may be the D gene (7 bases each). Per germline, CDR1 MNHEY and CDR2 SVGAGI. V lost 7 bases to trimming and J lost 5 bases, with 14 bases between them. The CDR3 runs to 14 residues. The CDR3 region is CASTRGRGTGELFF. For the CDR3, the DNA is TGTGCCAGCACAAGGGGGCGGGGGACCGGGGAGCTGTTTTTT.

This clonotype was picked up many times. The chain couples TRBV5-4 to TRBJ1-3; tentatively, D is TRBD1 (5 bases). Per the germline V gene, CDR1 is SGHNT and CDR2 is YYREEE (reference sequence). The ends were cut back, 0 bases at V and 3 bases at J, with 16 bases in the middle. CDR3 length: 17 residues. The CDR3 DNA is TGTGCCAGCAGCTTGGGGTCAGGGAGCGTGAATGGAAACACCATATATTTT. Translating it yields CASSLGSGSVNGNTIYF.

This clonotype was seen ten or more times. This chain uses TRBV11-2 with TRBJ2-5; 7 bases are shared with TRBD1. V was pared by 1 base and J by 3 bases, with 5 bases of the junction left unmatched. Germline V gene data show CDR1 as SGHAT and CDR2 as FQNNGV. This CDR3 region has 15 residues. The CDR3, as DNA: TGTGCCAGCAGCTTAGTAGGGGGCCTAAAAGAGACCCAGTACTTC. It codes for CASSLVGGLKETQYF.

The CDR3 nucleotides are TGTGCCAGCAGTCTCCGATTCCACGGGGACACTGAAGCTTTCTTT. Translating it yields CASSLRFHGDTEAFF. The V call is TRBV27, the J call TRBJ1-1; D not resolved. CDR1 and CDR2 from the germline V gene are MNHEY and SMNVEV (reference sequence). This CDR3 is built from 15 residues. Trimming took off 5 bases at V and 3 bases at J, with 16 bases between the two ends.

V and J are TRBV12-3 or TRBV12-4 and TRBJ2-2; tentative D call: TRBD2 (5 bases). Trimming removed 1 base at V and 7 bases at J, with 10 bases between. CDR3 size: 14 residues. CDR3 sequence reads: CASSLGTLNGELFF. CDR3 DNA sequence: TGTGCCAGCAGTTTAGGGACTCTTAACGGGGAGCTGTTTTTT.

This clonotype is medium-sized (0.01 to 0.1%) within its sample. The J gene is TRBJ2-7, the V gene TRBV20-1; D might be TRBD1 (6 bases). CDR1 is DFQATT and CDR2 is SNEGSKA in the germline V gene (reference sequence). Trimming shortened V by 3 bases and J by 3 bases, and 12 bases separated the two germline ends. The CDR3 spans 13 residues. DNA of the CDR3: TGCAGTGCTAGGAGGGGACAATTCTACGAGCAGTACTTC. Protein: CSARRGQFYEQYF.

J is TRBJ2-1 and V is TRBV4-1; D is uncertain. Germline V gene lookup returns CDR1 MGHRA and CDR2 YSYEKL. V was pared by 0 bases and J by 8 bases, with 20 bases between. The CDR3 spans 17 residues. The CDR3 sequence: CASSQDSVDPSKDEQFF. In DNA form, the CDR3 reads TGCGCCAGCAGCCAAGATTCCGTAGATCCCTCTAAGGATGAGCAGTTCTTC.

This clonotype was seen many times. V and J are TRBV12-3 or TRBV12-4 and TRBJ1-6, with 8 nucleotides matching TRBD1. V gave up 5 bases and J gave up 9 bases; unmatched junction bases: 3. The CDR3 runs to 13 residues. CDR3 nucleotides: TGTGCCAGCAGTGGACAGGGTATTTCACCCCTCCACTTT. As protein: CASSGQGISPLHF.

In DNA form, the CDR3 reads TGCAGTGCTAGGCGGGGGAACACTGAAGCTTTCTTT. Translated: CSARRGNTEAFF. The rearrangement links TRBV20-1 to TRBJ1-1; D is unresolved. V lost 3 bases to trimming and J lost 1 base, with 6 bases between them. CDR3 length: 12 residues. From germline, CDR1 is DFQATT and CDR2 SNEGSKA (reference sequence).

This clonotype has ten or more counts. The genes are TRBV20-1 and TRBJ2-3; 8 bases align to TRBD2. The CDR3 is 14 residues long. Germline V gene data show CDR1 as DFQATT and CDR2 as SNEGSKA (reference sequence). V trimming: 5 bases; J trimming: 3 bases; junction bases outside the gene matches: 7. CDR3: CSARSREATDTQYF. Here the CDR3 DNA reads TGCAGTGCTCGGTCGCGGGAGGCGACAGATACGCAGTATTTT.